The clone carrying this T cell receptor beta chain has only a few counts. The antigen is unknown. Per germline, CDR1 MNHEY and CDR2 SVGAGI. CDR3 length: 14 amino acids. The V end was cut by 0 bases, the J end by 5 bases, with 11 bases between. These data originate in a study of T cells after yellow fever vaccination. Whole-study results and caveats: Post-booster samples contained most primary-vaccination clones (around 95% CD4, about 87% CD8). Clonotype sharing between CD4 and CD8 compartments was small.

TCRdb processed the 5' RACE reads anew with MiXCR; each CDR3 protein has one entry. The sample has some 560,000 distinct CDR3 sequences, roughly a sixth seen once. The receptor comes from a man aged 18 to 30 who received the YFV17D yellow fever vaccine. The specimen was PBMCs, collected about 5 days after the first yellow fever vaccination. The genes are TRBV6-5 and TRBJ2-7; D might be TRBD1 (6 bases). CDR3 sequence reads: CASSYSGQINEQYV. CDR3 coding DNA: TGTGCCAGCAGTTACTCGGGACAAATAAACGAGCAGTACGTC.